A selection of T cell receptor beta chains follows, all from one sample in a study of T cells in Graves' hyperthyroidism and ophthalmopathy. In TCRdb, the multiplex PCR reads were re-called with MiXCR into one record per CDR3 protein. Among a few hundred thousand distinct CDR3 sequences listed, 46% were seen once. The specimen sequenced was peripheral blood or thyroid tissue (not recorded which). These receptor sequences come from an adult woman with Graves' disease, either hyperthyroidism or ophthalmopathy (not recorded which). Each CDR3 is given with its conserved first and last residue. D genes are given only for firm matches. Not every row has a clone size; where given, it reads once, few, many or a size class.

DNA: TGCAGCGGGACAGGGGTGGAGACCCAGTACTTC
CDR3: CSGTGVETQYF
D: TRBD1
size: .
J: TRBJ2-5
V: TRBV29-1

DNA: TGTGCCAGCAGTGAAGGTAACCCGGGTTGGGCTCAGCCCCAGCATTTT
CDR3: CASSEGNPGWAQPQHF
D: .
size: few
J: TRBJ1-5
V: TRBV6-1

DNA: TGTGCCAGCAGTGAGTCAGCGAGCAATCAGCCCCAGCATTTT
CDR3: CASSESASNQPQHF
D: .
size: many
J: TRBJ1-5
V: TRBV6-1

DNA: TGTGCCAGCAATTATGGGGGCACAGATACGCAGTATTTT
CDR3: CASNYGGTDTQYF
D: .
size: .
J: TRBJ2-3
V: TRBV7-2

DNA: TGTGCATTCCCCCCGACTAGCGGAAACGGGGAGCTGTTTTTT
CDR3: CAFPPTSGNGELFF
D: TRBD2
size: .
J: TRBJ2-2
V: TRBV7-7

DNA: TGCAGCGTTGCGGTAGATAGCAATCAGCCCCAGCATTTT
CDR3: CSVAVDSNQPQHF
D: .
size: many
J: TRBJ1-5
V: TRBV29-1

DNA: TGTGCCACCAGTGATCCGGACAGGTCGCGAGAGACCCAGTACTTC
CDR3: CATSDPDRSRETQYF
D: TRBD1
size: many
J: TRBJ2-5
V: TRBV24-1

DNA: TGTGCCAGCAGCACCCCCAGGACAAGGTCCTACGAGCAGTACTTC
CDR3: CASSTPRTRSYEQYF
D: .
size: .
J: TRBJ2-7
V: TRBV25-1

DNA: TGTGCCTACAGTTCCGATCAGCCCCAGCATTTT
CDR3: CAYSSDQPQHF
D: .
size: .
J: TRBJ1-5
V: TRBV7-3

DNA: TGTGCCAGCAGTGGACAGGGACTAGTCCCCGCAAATGAGCAGTTCTTC
CDR3: CASSGQGLVPANEQFF
D: .
size: few
J: TRBJ2-1
V: TRBV2

DNA: TGCAGTGCTAACGAACAGGGGCGAGGCTACACCTTC
CDR3: CSANEQGRGYTF
D: TRBD1
size: many
J: TRBJ1-2
V: TRBV20-1

DNA: TGTGCCAGCAGCACGACCGACAGAGGCTACACCTTC
CDR3: CASSTTDRGYTF
D: .
size: .
J: TRBJ1-2
V: TRBV9

DNA: TGTGCCACCCTAGAGGCAGGTCGCTCCTACGAGCAGTACTTC
CDR3: CATLEAGRSYEQYF
D: .
size: many
J: TRBJ2-7
V: TRBV15

DNA: TGTGCCAGCAAGGTCAGCGGCTATGGCTACACCTTC
CDR3: CASKVSGYGYTF
D: .
size: many
J: TRBJ1-2
V: TRBV2

DNA: TGTGCCAGCAGCCAAGAGGGCAACTCCTACGAGCAGTACTTC
CDR3: CASSQEGNSYEQYF
D: .
size: .
J: TRBJ2-7
V: TRBV3-1